The rows below give T cell receptor beta chains drawn from one sample of a study of blood T cells in healthy people across ages. TCRdb re-called the 5' RACE reads with MiXCR, one entry per CDR3 protein. The data show 1,300,000 or so distinct CDR3 sequences, roughly 64% seen once. The sequenced material came from blood. Receptors originate from a man aged 18 to 30 in good health. Both conserved end residues are trimmed from each CDR3.

>TRBJ1-4|TRBV15
ATSRDPEGLF
>TRBJ2-7|TRBV28
ASSLGGQIDYEQY
>TRBJ2-3|TRBV20-1
SASLPSGIGDTQY
>TRBJ1-2|TRBV6-5
ASSREGRYYGYT
>TRBJ1-5|TRBV6-1
ASSEIGLGEPQH
>TRBJ2-5|TRBV7-2
ASSPSSRVY
>TRBJ2-1|TRBV11-1
ASSLQAVSYNEQF
>TRBJ2-5|TRBV28
ASRNRWEGQETQY
>TRBJ1-2|TRBV11-2
ASRLPGTGGDYGYT
>TRBJ2-3|TRBV12-3/TRBV12-4
ASSLTRSSPDTQY
>TRBJ2-1|TRBV9
ASSVVLGNGEQF
>TRBJ2-3|TRBV4-2
ASSQGIGDTDTQY
>TRBJ2-3|TRBV11-2
ASRRLAKDTQY
>TRBJ2-4|TRBV6-5
ASSYSTGVGSKSKEQY
>-|TRBV25-1
ASQHSHLNIQY
>TRBJ1-2|TRBV7-9
ASKRTPYGYT
>TRBJ1-1|TRBV20-1
SARTAGTGEAPGVSF
>TRBJ2-1|TRBV27
ASSLSDGDLEF
>TRBJ1-2|TRBV4-3
ASSHKDRDNYGYT
>TRBJ2-3|TRBV5-6
ASSKATSGSIYTQY
>TRBJ1-2|TRBV6-5
ASSYLPGTGGADHT
>TRBJ2-1|TRBV7-9
ASSLALSGRYNEQF
>TRBJ2-6|TRBV20-1
SADAGAGANVLT